This is a list of T cell receptor beta chains from one sample in a study of T cells in Graves' hyperthyroidism and ophthalmopathy. Each CDR3 protein is one row after TCRdb ran MiXCR on the multiplex PCR reads. The repertoire holds 300,000 to 400,000 distinct CDR3 sequences, over 10% seen once, with 9.2% in the top ten. Sequencing was done on a sample of blood. The source of these receptors is a woman between 18 and 29 years old with Graves' hyperthyroidism. Each CDR3 is given with its conserved first and last residue. The order of the fields is D gene, J gene, V gene, clone size, CDR3 protein, CDR3 DNA. A D gene is named only where the DNA matches it firmly. Not all rows give a size; the values are once, few, many and, for expanded clones, a class.

D gene: TRBD1; J gene: TRBJ1-3; V gene: TRBV6-2/TRBV6-3; clone size: -; CDR3 protein: CASVRGQENTIYF; CDR3 DNA: TGTGCCAGCGTTCGGGGACAGGAAAACACCATATATTTT
D gene: TRBD1; J gene: TRBJ1-5; V gene: TRBV2; clone size: -; CDR3 protein: CASSGTGKQPQHF; CDR3 DNA: TGTGCCAGCAGTGGGACAGGGAAACAGCCCCAGCATTTT
D gene: -; J gene: TRBJ1-2; V gene: TRBV2; clone size: many; CDR3 protein: CASYVRYGYTF; CDR3 DNA: TGTGCCAGCTACGTTAGATATGGCTACACCTTC
D gene: -; J gene: TRBJ2-3; V gene: TRBV5-8; clone size: many; CDR3 protein: CASTLGGTDTQYF; CDR3 DNA: TGTGCCAGCACCCTCGGGGGCACAGATACGCAGTATTTT
D gene: -; J gene: TRBJ2-7; V gene: TRBV19; clone size: many; CDR3 protein: CASSMEQGGSYEQYF; CDR3 DNA: TGTGCCAGTAGTATGGAACAGGGGGGGTCCTACGAGCAGTACTTC
D gene: TRBD2; J gene: TRBJ2-3; V gene: TRBV19; clone size: -; CDR3 protein: CASSAGSGTSGADTQYF; CDR3 DNA: TGTGCCAGTAGTGCGGGTTCTGGGACTAGCGGGGCAGATACGCAGTATTTT
D gene: -; J gene: TRBJ1-1; V gene: TRBV10-3; clone size: many; CDR3 protein: CAISQGNTEAFF; CDR3 DNA: TGTGCCATCAGTCAGGGGAACACTGAAGCTTTCTTT
D gene: -; J gene: TRBJ2-7; V gene: TRBV12-3/TRBV12-4; clone size: many; CDR3 protein: CASSSRSGTSYEQYF; CDR3 DNA: TGTGCCAGCAGTTCCCGAAGCGGAACATCCTACGAGCAGTACTTC
D gene: -; J gene: TRBJ1-1; V gene: TRBV7-9; clone size: many; CDR3 protein: CASSETGGLNTEAFF; CDR3 DNA: TGTGCCAGCAGCGAAACCGGCGGCCTGAACACTGAAGCTTTCTTT
D gene: TRBD2; J gene: TRBJ2-1; V gene: TRBV15; clone size: many; CDR3 protein: CATSRDSILAGPYNEQFF; CDR3 DNA: TGTGCCACCAGCAGAGATAGTATACTAGCGGGGCCATACAATGAGCAGTTCTTC
D gene: -; J gene: TRBJ1-1; V gene: TRBV29-1; clone size: many; CDR3 protein: CSVDGQSLSSSEAFF; CDR3 DNA: TGCAGCGTTGACGGTCAGAGCCTGTCCTCCTCTGAAGCTTTCTTT
D gene: -; J gene: TRBJ2-1; V gene: TRBV28; clone size: many; CDR3 protein: CASRLGGEYNEQFF; CDR3 DNA: TGTGCCAGCAGATTGGGAGGAGAATACAATGAGCAGTTCTTC
D gene: TRBD1; J gene: TRBJ2-7; V gene: TRBV6-2/TRBV6-3; clone size: many; CDR3 protein: CASSYTGTGIYEQYF; CDR3 DNA: TGTGCCAGCTCCTATACCGGGACAGGAATATACGAGCAGTACTTC
D gene: -; J gene: TRBJ1-5; V gene: TRBV5-6; clone size: -; CDR3 protein: CASSLNAGRVVQPQHF; CDR3 DNA: TGTGCCAGCAGCTTGAACGCAGGAAGGGTCGTCCAGCCCCAGCATTTT
D gene: -; J gene: TRBJ2-5; V gene: TRBV5-4; clone size: many; CDR3 protein: CASSLSFQGMETQYF; CDR3 DNA: TGTGCCAGCAGCTTGAGCTTTCAGGGGATGGAGACCCAGTACTTC
D gene: -; J gene: TRBJ2-1; V gene: TRBV7-2; clone size: many; CDR3 protein: CANLAGNEQFF; CDR3 DNA: TGTGCCAACCTAGCTGGCAATGAGCAGTTCTTC
D gene: -; J gene: TRBJ1-2; V gene: TRBV6-2/TRBV6-3; clone size: many; CDR3 protein: CASQNAGTRWYGYTF; CDR3 DNA: TGTGCCAGTCAGAACGCCGGGACAAGGTGGTATGGCTACACCTTC
D gene: TRBD2; J gene: TRBJ2-1; V gene: TRBV7-8; clone size: many; CDR3 protein: CASSFLAGENEQFF; CDR3 DNA: TGTGCCAGCAGCTTCCTAGCGGGAGAAAATGAGCAGTTCTTC
D gene: TRBD2; J gene: TRBJ2-5; V gene: TRBV19; clone size: many; CDR3 protein: CASSEGLAAMETQYF; CDR3 DNA: TGTGCCAGTAGTGAAGGACTAGCGGCGATGGAGACCCAGTACTTC
D gene: -; J gene: TRBJ2-7; V gene: TRBV5-6; clone size: many; CDR3 protein: CASSLTGSPYEQYF; CDR3 DNA: TGTGCCAGCAGCTTAACCGGGTCCCCCTACGAGCAGTACTTC
D gene: -; J gene: TRBJ2-7; V gene: TRBV9; clone size: many; CDR3 protein: CASSVMLGEEQYF; CDR3 DNA: TGTGCCAGCAGCGTAATGTTGGGTGAGGAGCAGTACTTC
D gene: TRBD1; J gene: TRBJ1-1; V gene: TRBV7-6; clone size: many; CDR3 protein: CASSLAGQLNTEAFF; CDR3 DNA: TGTGCCAGCAGCTTAGCGGGACAGTTGAACACTGAAGCTTTCTTT
D gene: TRBD1; J gene: TRBJ1-1; V gene: TRBV7-9; clone size: -; CDR3 protein: CASSSRQGLNTEALF; CDR3 DNA: TGTGCCAGCAGCTCTAGACAGGGCCTGAACACTGAAGCTCTCTTT
D gene: TRBD1; J gene: TRBJ2-7; V gene: TRBV24-1; clone size: many; CDR3 protein: CATSDSSLGQVGEQYF; CDR3 DNA: TGTGCCACCAGTGATTCTTCGCTGGGACAGGTGGGGGAGCAGTACTTC
D gene: -; J gene: TRBJ1-6; V gene: TRBV6-2/TRBV6-3; clone size: -; CDR3 protein: CASSHGQSSYNSPLHF; CDR3 DNA: TGTGCCAGCAGTCATGGACAGAGCTCCTATAATTCACCCCTCCACTTT
D gene: -; J gene: TRBJ2-2; V gene: TRBV30; clone size: many; CDR3 protein: CAWSDALGYTGELFF; CDR3 DNA: TGTGCCTGGAGTGACGCCCTTGGCTACACCGGGGAGCTGTTTTTT
D gene: -; J gene: TRBJ2-5; V gene: TRBV6-5; clone size: many; CDR3 protein: CASSFREQETQYF; CDR3 DNA: TGTGCCAGCAGTTTCAGGGAACAAGAGACCCAGTACTTC
D gene: TRBD2; J gene: TRBJ2-3; V gene: TRBV10-3; clone size: many; CDR3 protein: CAISNKFGGKTTTDTQYF; CDR3 DNA: TGTGCCATCAGCAACAAGTTCGGGGGGAAGACAACCACAGATACGCAGTATTTT
D gene: -; J gene: TRBJ1-5; V gene: TRBV20-1; clone size: few; CDR3 protein: CSASPRGRNQPQHF; CDR3 DNA: TGCAGTGCTAGCCCGAGGGGACGCAATCAGCCCCAGCATTTT